The 24 T cell receptor beta chains in this list originate from one sample, sequenced in a study of a mutant IDH1 vaccine in newly diagnosed glioma. Time point noted: week 11, during vaccination. All doses held 300 ug of mutant IDH1 20-mer peptide, with topical imiquimod. Using immunoSEQ multiplex PCR, the repertoire was profiled, and TCRdb retains in-frame clones only, with some absent. The sample has tens of thousands of clones, approximately 80% seen once. Their specific antigens are unknown. The sample consisted of PBMCs, taken from a glioma patient whose treatment included an IDH1 peptide vaccine. These receptors were collected from a man aged 25-40 years with glioma.

V and J are TRBV13 and TRBJ2-7, with unresolved D. The CDR3 runs to 13 residues. Looked up from germline, CDR1 is PRHDT and CDR2 is FYEKMQ (reference sequence). V lost 4 bases to trimming and J lost 5 bases, with 12 bases between them. CDR3 sequence reads: CASSSFRKNEQYF. The CDR3 DNA reads as TGTGCCAGCAGCTCGTTTAGGAAAAACGAGCAGTACTTC.

The V and J genes are TRBV5-4 and TRBJ2-5, with TRBD1 matching 8 bases. CDR1 is SGHNT and CDR2 is YYREEE in the germline V gene (reference sequence). The V segment lost 5 bases and the J segment 1 base; nucleotides outside the gene matches: 4. The CDR3 length is 14 residues. CDR3 in DNA: TGTGCCAGCAGGGAACAGGGGGTCCAAGAGACCCAGTACTTC. Its translation: CASREQGVQETQYF.

CDR3: CASSEFTTDTQYF. CDR3 DNA: TGTGCCAGCAGTGAATTCACCACAGATACGCAGTATTTT. The V and J genes are TRBV6-1 and TRBJ2-3; D not certain. Looked up from germline, CDR1 is MNHNS and CDR2 is SASEGT. CDR3 length: 13 residues. The V gene lost 2 bases and the J gene lost 2 bases, with 5 bases spanning the gap.

V is TRBV5-1 and J is TRBJ2-5; D uncertain. The CDR3 sequence is 13 residues long. Trimming removed 5 bases at V and 3 bases at J, with 11 bases between. Germline values: CDR1 SGHRS, CDR2 YFSETQ. The CDR3 coding sequence is TGCGCCAGCAGTCGCCAAGGCGAAGAGACCCAGTACTTC. Encoded protein: CASSRQGEETQYF.

The chain has TRBV28 and TRBJ2-3; D may match TRBD1 or TRBD2 (6 bases each). Deletions cut 4 bases from V and 5 bases from J, with 16 bases between. The CDR3 runs 15 residues. Germline V gene data show CDR1 as MDHEN and CDR2 as SYDVKM. The CDR3 DNA reads as TGTGCCAGCAGTTCCCTTGGGGGGCAAATAGATACGCAGTATTTT. Protein: CASSSLGGQIDTQYF. Variable domain in full (rest from reference TRBV28 and TRBJ2-3): DVKVTQSSRYLVKRTGEKVFLECVQDMDHENMFWYRQDPGLGLRLIYFSYDVKMKEKGDIPEGYSVSREKKERFSLILESASTNQTSMYLCASSSLGGQIDTQYFGPGTRLTVL.

The table lists this clone with a count of one. The gene calls are TRBV28 and TRBJ2-2, with D perhaps matching TRBD2 (6 bases). Germline V gene data show CDR1 as MDHEN and CDR2 as SYDVKM. V lost 8 bases to trimming and J lost 0 bases, with 10 bases between them. This CDR3 spans 14 amino acids. In nucleotides, the CDR3 is TGTGCCAGCTGGGACTTATCGAACACCGGGGAGCTGTTTTTT. This translates into CASWDLSNTGELFF.

This clone has only one observation. The chain links TRBV5-6 to TRBJ2-7; 9 bases map to TRBD1. The CDR3 covers 16 residues. The germline V gene encodes CDR1 SGHDT and CDR2 YYEEEE. The V gene end was trimmed by 4 bases and the J gene end by 2 bases; junction bases not matched to a gene: 10. DNA for the CDR3: TGTGCCAGCAGCCTGATTGGGAGACAGGGGGCCTACGAGCAGTACTTC. This gives the protein CASSLIGRQGAYEQYF.

The chain has TRBV4-1 and TRBJ1-5; tentative D call: TRBD1 (6 bases). Between the trimmed V and J ends, which lost 4 bases and 9 bases, there was a span of 19 bases. Germline values: CDR1 MGHRA, CDR2 YSYEKL. The CDR3 consists of 15 residues. In nucleotides, the CDR3 is TGCGCCAGCAGCCCAGGGACACTACCCCTGGGGCCCCAGCATTTT. Amino acids: CASSPGTLPLGPQHF.

The V call is TRBV28, the J call TRBJ2-6, with TRBD2 matching over 7 bases. The CDR3 covers 16 residues. V dropped 5 bases and J dropped 2; count of bases not matched to a gene: 6. CDR1 MDHEN and CDR2 SYDVKM come from the germline V gene. The DNA of the CDR3 is TGTGCCAGCAGTATCCGGGGGGTCACTGGGGCCAACGTCCTGACTTTC. It codes for CASSIRGVTGANVLTF.

J is TRBJ1-5 and V is TRBV6-1; D remains unclear. Germline V gene data show CDR1 as MNHNS and CDR2 as SASEGT. This CDR3 is built from 12 residues. V gave up 5 bases and J gave up 5 bases, with 7 bases separating them. CDR3 in amino acids: CASSIGYQPQHF. The CDR3 bases are TGTGCCAGCAGTATAGGGTATCAGCCCCAGCATTTT.

V gene TRBV4-3 combines with J gene TRBJ2-5, with 8 bases identical to TRBD2. With V trimmed by 0 bases and J by 3 bases, 6 bases remained unmatched. This CDR3 is 16 amino acids long. Per the germline V gene, CDR1 is LGHNA and CDR2 is YSLEER. In DNA form, the CDR3 reads TGCGCCAGCAGCCAAGATGGTCGGGGGGGGGAAGAGACCCAGTACTTC. Its protein is CASSQDGRGGEETQYF.

This clone appeared a single time. The V call is TRBV9, the J call TRBJ2-1; the match to TRBD2 covers 7 bases. J gave up 1 base and V 3 bases, and 10 bases lay outside the gene matches. The CDR3 loop spans 17 amino acids. The V gene's germline CDR1 is SGDLS and CDR2 YYNGEE. The DNA for the CDR3 is TGTGCCAGCAGCGAGGGAGGGCGGCCTGATTCCTACAATGAGCAGTTCTTC. As protein: CASSEGGRPDSYNEQFF.

This clone was detected only a few times. The chain uses TRBV5-6 and TRBJ1-1; 7 nucleotides agree with TRBD1. With V trimmed by 6 bases and J by 2 bases, 7 bases remained unmatched. From germline, CDR1 is SGHDT and CDR2 YYEEEE. CDR3 length equals 14 residues. This CDR3 is CASTRRQGNTEAFF. In DNA form, the CDR3 reads TGTGCCAGCACCAGGCGACAGGGAAACACTGAAGCTTTCTTT.

In this sample, this clone turned up once. The chain combines TRBV28 with TRBJ1-5, with 7 bases matching TRBD1. V lost 6 bases to trimming and J lost 0 bases; unmatched junction nucleotides: 5. This CDR3 is built from 15 residues. CDR1 is MDHEN, CDR2 SYDVKM, per germline. The CDR3 nucleotides are TGTGCCAGCAGGGAGGGGGCCCTTAGCAATCAGCCCCAGCATTTT. It specifies CASREGALSNQPQHF.

The chain has TRBV7-2 and TRBJ1-3; possible D gene TRBD1, 5 bases. The V and J ends lost 0 bases and 0 bases respectively, with 9 bases between them. The CDR3 extends over 16 amino acids. CDR1 is SGHTA, CDR2 FQGNSA, per germline. This CDR3 is CASSLAPGHSGNTIYF. The CDR3 nucleotides are TGTGCCAGCAGCTTAGCCCCAGGACACTCTGGAAACACCATATATTTT. Full variable domain (outside the CDR3, taken from reference TRBV7-2 and TRBJ1-3): GAGVSQSPSNKVTEKGKDVELRCDPISGHTALYWYRQSLGQGLEFLIYFQGNSAPDKSGLPSDRFSAERTGGSVSTLTIQRTQQEDSAVYLCASSLAPGHSGNTIYFGEGSWLTVV.

This chain joins TRBV27 and TRBJ1-2; unclear D gene. Germline V CDR1 and CDR2: MNHEY, SMNVEV (reference sequence). The CDR3 has 13 residues. The V gene lost 3 bases and the J gene lost 4 bases, with 9 bases spanning the gap. The CDR3 loop reads CASSLMDGYGYTF. CDR3 nucleotide sequence: TGTGCCAGCAGTTTGATGGACGGCTATGGCTACACCTTC.

The chain links TRBV7-9 to TRBJ1-4; TRBD1 might be the D (6 bases). CDR1 and CDR2 (germline): SEHNR, FQNEAQ (reference sequence). The CDR3 runs to 16 residues. The germline V and J ends were trimmed by 1 base and 8 bases, with 17 bases remaining between them. The CDR3 reads CASSLDGAATGEKLFF. In DNA, the CDR3 is TGTGCCAGCAGCTTAGATGGGGCGGCCACAGGGGAAAAACTGTTTTTT.

The chain has TRBV10-2 and TRBJ1-2; TRBD1 might be the D (6 bases). Germline CDR1 WSHSY, CDR2 SAAADI. CDR3 length: 14 amino acids. V was shortened by 4 bases and J by 3 bases, with 12 bases between the two germline ends. The CDR3 is CASSGEEGDYGYTF. CDR3 coding DNA: TGCGCCAGCAGTGGGGAGGAGGGGGACTATGGCTACACCTTC.

The J gene is TRBJ2-2, the V gene TRBV19; 7 bases align to TRBD1. The trim removed 6 bases at V and 5 bases at J, leaving 9 bases unmatched. The CDR3 has 15 amino acids. Germline-derived CDR1 and CDR2 are LNHDA and SQIVND (reference sequence). CDR3 amino acids: CASRIGTVRTGELFF. CDR3 nucleotide sequence: TGTGCCAGTAGAATCGGGACAGTTAGGACCGGGGAGCTGTTTTTT.

The chain recombines TRBV5-1 with TRBJ2-1, with D possibly called TRBD1 or TRBD2 (6 bases each). CDR1 is SGHRS and CDR2 is YFSETQ in the germline V gene. Between the trimmed V and J ends, which lost 3 bases and 0 bases, there was a span of 10 bases. CDR3 length: 15 residues. The CDR3 DNA is TGCGCCAGCAGCTCCGGAGGGGGCTCCTACAATGAGCAGTTCTTC. Translation gives CASSSGGGSYNEQFF.

This chain links TRBV4-2 with TRBJ1-2, with 7 bases identical to TRBD1. This CDR3 comprises 15 residues. In germline, CDR1 is LGHNA, CDR2 YNFKEQ. V lost 0 bases, J lost 5 bases, and 6 bases stayed unmatched. This chain's CDR3 is CASSQDPAGGYGYTF. CDR3 DNA: TGTGCCAGCAGCCAAGACCCCGCAGGGGGTTATGGCTACACCTTC.

This chain connects TRBV5-1 to TRBJ1-3; D remains unclear. This CDR3 is built from 13 residues. Per the germline V gene, CDR1 is SGHRS and CDR2 is YFSETQ. V was pared by 7 bases and J by 4 bases, with 12 bases between. The CDR3 loop reads CASARGPGNTIYF. CDR3 sequence (DNA): TGCGCCAGCGCCCGTGGTCCCGGAAACACCATATATTTT. The full variable domain, rest sourced from reference TRBV5-1 and TRBJ1-3, is KAGVTQTPRYLIKTRGQQVTLSCSPISGHRSVSWYQQTPGQGLQFLFEYFSETQRNKGNFPGRFSGRQFSNSRSEMNVSTLELGDSALYLCASARGPGNTIYFGEGSWLTVV.

V usage is TRBV2 and J usage is TRBJ1-5, with D tentatively TRBD1 (5 bases). In germline, CDR1 is SNHLY, CDR2 FYNNEI. V lost 1 base, J lost 7 bases, and 14 bases lay in between. This CDR3 is built from 15 residues. The CDR3 loop is CASSEVRVSDQPQHF. The DNA for the CDR3 is TGTGCCAGCAGTGAAGTCAGGGTTTCGGACCAGCCCCAGCATTTT. The full variable domain, its missing parts supplied by reference TRBV2 and TRBJ1-5, is EPEVTQTPSHQVTQMGQEVILRCVPISNHLYFYWYRQILGQKVEFLVSFYNNEISEKSEIFDDQFSVERPDGSNFTLKIRSTKLEDSAMYFCASSEVRVSDQPQHFGDGTRLSIL.

This clone was picked up one time. This chain connects TRBV19 to TRBJ1-1; unclear D gene. Germline V gives CDR1 LNHDA, CDR2 SQIVND (reference sequence). The V end lost 5 bases, the J end lost 8 bases, and 9 bases lay between the germline ends. The CDR3 extends over 11 amino acids. The CDR3 bases are TGTGCCAGTAGTGCCGATTACGAAGCTTTCTTT. Protein sequence: CASSADYEAFF.